This T cell receptor beta chain was captured by sequencing in a study of control samples from healthy donors and cancer patients. Sequencing was performed with immunoSEQ multiplex PCR; in TCRdb, only in-frame clones are kept and a portion is missing. The sample lists 130,000 or so clones; roughly 89% were seen once. The CDR3 loop spans 16 amino acids. Per the germline V gene, CDR1 is KGHDR and CDR2 is SFDVKD. Trimming cost V 5 bases and J 3 bases, with 17 bases left between them. This clone appeared once. The sample comprised PBMCs. V usage is TRBV24-1 and J usage is TRBJ2-3, with D possibly being TRBD1 (6 bases). The source is a man aged 45 to 65 with head and neck cancer. Here the CDR3 DNA reads TGTGCCACCAGTGTTAACAGGGAAACTAGAACAGATACGCAGTATTTT. Protein sequence: CATSVNRETRTDTQYF.